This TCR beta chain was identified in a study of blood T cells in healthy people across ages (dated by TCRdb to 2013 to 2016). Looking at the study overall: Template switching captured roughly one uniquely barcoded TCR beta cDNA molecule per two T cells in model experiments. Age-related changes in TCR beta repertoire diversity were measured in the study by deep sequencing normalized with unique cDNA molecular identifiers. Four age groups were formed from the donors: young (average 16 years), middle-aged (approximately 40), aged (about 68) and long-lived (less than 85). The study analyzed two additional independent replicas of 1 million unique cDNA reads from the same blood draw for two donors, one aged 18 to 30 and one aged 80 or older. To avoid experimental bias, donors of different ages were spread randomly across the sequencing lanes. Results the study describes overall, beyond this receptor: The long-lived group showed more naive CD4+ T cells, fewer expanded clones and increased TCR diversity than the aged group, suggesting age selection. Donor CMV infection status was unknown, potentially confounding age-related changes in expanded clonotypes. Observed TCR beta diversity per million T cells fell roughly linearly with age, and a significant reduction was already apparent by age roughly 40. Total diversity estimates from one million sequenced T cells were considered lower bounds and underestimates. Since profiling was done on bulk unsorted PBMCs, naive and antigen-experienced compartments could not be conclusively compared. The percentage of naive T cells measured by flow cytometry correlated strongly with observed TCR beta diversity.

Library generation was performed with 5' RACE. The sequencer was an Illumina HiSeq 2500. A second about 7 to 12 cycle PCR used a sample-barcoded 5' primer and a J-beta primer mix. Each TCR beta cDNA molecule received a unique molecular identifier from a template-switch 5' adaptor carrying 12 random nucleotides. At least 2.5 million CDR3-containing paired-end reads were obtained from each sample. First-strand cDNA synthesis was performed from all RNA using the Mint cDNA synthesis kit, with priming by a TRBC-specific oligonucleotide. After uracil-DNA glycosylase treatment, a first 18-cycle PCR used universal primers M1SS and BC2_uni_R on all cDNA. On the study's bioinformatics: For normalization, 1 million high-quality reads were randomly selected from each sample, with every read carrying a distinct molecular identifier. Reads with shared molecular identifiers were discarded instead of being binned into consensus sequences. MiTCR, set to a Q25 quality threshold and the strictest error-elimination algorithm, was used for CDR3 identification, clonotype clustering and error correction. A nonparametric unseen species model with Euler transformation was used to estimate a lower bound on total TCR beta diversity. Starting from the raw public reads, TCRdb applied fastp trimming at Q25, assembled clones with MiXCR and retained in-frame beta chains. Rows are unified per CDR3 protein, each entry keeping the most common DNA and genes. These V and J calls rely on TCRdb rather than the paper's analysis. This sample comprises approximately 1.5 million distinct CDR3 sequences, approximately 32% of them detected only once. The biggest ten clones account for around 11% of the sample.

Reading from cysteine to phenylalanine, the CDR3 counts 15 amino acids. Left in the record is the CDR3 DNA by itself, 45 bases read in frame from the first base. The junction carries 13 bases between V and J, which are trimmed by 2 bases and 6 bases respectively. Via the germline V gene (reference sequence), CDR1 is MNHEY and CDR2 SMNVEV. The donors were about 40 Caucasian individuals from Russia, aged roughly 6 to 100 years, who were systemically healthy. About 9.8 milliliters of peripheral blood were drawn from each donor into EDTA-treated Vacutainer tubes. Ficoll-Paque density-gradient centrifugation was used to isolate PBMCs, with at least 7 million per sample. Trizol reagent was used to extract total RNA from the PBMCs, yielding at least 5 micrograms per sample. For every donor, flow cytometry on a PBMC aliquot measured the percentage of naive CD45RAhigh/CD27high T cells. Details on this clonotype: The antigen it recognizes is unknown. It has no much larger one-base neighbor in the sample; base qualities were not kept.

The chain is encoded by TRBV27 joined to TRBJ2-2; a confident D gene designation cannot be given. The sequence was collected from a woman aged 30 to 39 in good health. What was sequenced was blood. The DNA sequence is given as TGTGCCAGCAGTTTAAAAGTTGGGTCCCCCGGGGAGCTGTTTTTT. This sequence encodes CASSLKVGSPGELFF.